The 2 T cell receptor beta chains presented below share a single source sample, sequenced in a study of blood T cell repertoires in COVID-19. Sequencing used immunoSEQ multiplex PCR; TCRdb keeps in-frame clones, though not all of them. The sample lists roughly 18,000 clones, roughly 88% occurring once. The specimen was peripheral blood. These receptors were obtained from a human donor in a cohort sampled during active COVID-19.

This clone showed up just a few times. The genes are TRBV5-5 and TRBJ1-5; D is unclear. V dropped 4 bases and J dropped 5 bases, with 16 bases sitting between them. Germline V lookup: CDR1 SGHKS, CDR2 YYEKEE (reference sequence). There are 15 residues in the CDR3. The CDR3 nucleotides are TGTGCCAGCAGCCCGGATACCGTACGGGATCAGCCCCAGCATTTT. Protein product: CASSPDTVRDQPQHF.

The rearrangement links TRBV5-4 to TRBJ2-6; a possible D gene is TRBD2 (5 bases). V was trimmed by 3 bases and J by 1 base, leaving 20 bases between them. CDR1 and CDR2 (germline): SGHNT, YYREEE (reference sequence). CDR3 length: 19 residues. For the CDR3, the DNA is TGTGCCAGCAGCTCGCGGAATCGGGGAGCCGCGTCTGGGGCCAACGTCCTGACTTTC. This codes for CASSSRNRGAASGANVLTF. The full variable domain, its missing parts supplied by reference TRBV5-4 and TRBJ2-6, is ETGVTQSPTHLIKTRGQQVTLRCSSQSGHNTVSWYQQALGQGPQFIFQYYREEENGRGNFPPRFSGLQFPNYSSELNVNALELDDSALYLCASSSRNRGAASGANVLTFGAGSRLTVL.